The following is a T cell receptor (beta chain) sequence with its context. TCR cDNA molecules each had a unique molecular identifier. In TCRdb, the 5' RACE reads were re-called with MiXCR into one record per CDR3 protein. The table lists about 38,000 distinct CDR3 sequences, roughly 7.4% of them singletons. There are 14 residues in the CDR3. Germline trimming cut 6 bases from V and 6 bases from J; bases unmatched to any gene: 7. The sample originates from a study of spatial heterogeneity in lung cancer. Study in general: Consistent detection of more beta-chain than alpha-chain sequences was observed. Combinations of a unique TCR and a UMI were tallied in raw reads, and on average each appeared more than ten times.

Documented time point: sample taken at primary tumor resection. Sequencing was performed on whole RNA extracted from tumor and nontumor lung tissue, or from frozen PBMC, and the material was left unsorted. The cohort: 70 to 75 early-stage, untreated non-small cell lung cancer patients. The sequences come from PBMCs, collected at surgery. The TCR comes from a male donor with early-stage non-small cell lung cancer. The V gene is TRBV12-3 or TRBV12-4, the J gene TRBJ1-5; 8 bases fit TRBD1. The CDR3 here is CASRYGQGGQPQHF. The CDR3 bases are TGTGCCAGCAGGTATGGACAGGGAGGTCAGCCCCAGCATTTT.